This T cell receptor (beta chain) originates from a study of Graves' ophthalmopathy and Graves' hyperthyroidism. People with hyperthyroidism were aged 18 to 65 and newly diagnosed, under 2 months' duration. Germline CDR1 MNHNS, CDR2 SASEGT. V lost 7 bases to trimming and J lost 6 bases, with 15 bases between them. The CDR3 extends over 13 amino acids. The authors amplified TCR beta CDR3 regions, and they did so from RNA transcripts for repertoire sequencing. RT-PCR with HTBI primers came first, then second-round multiplex PCR. TCRdb re-called the multiplex PCR reads through MiXCR, storing one row per CDR3 protein. The sample has 300,000 to 500,000 distinct CDR3 sequences; less than 20% are singletons. Study findings and constraints: Blood also contained most of the expanded thyroid clonotypes above 0.001 frequency.

Notes on this clonotype: Its antigen is as yet unknown.

Sequenced sample: peripheral blood. This receptor was obtained from a woman aged 18 to 35 with stable Graves' hyperthyroidism. The chain links TRBV6-1 to TRBJ1-1; D gene unclear. CDR3: CASTWTPTAEAFF. In DNA, the CDR3 is TGTGCCAGCACCTGGACGCCGACGGCTGAAGCTTTCTTT.